The 30 T cell receptor beta chains in this list originate from one sample, sequenced in a study of cytomegalovirus exposure and HLA in healthy donors. Clones were sequenced by immunoSEQ multiplex PCR, and TCRdb holds only the in-frame ones, with some missing. The sample lists fewer than 75,000 clones; around 95% were seen once. Sequenced sample: PBMCs. The origin of the receptors is a woman aged 18-29 years in good health and CMV-seropositive.

V gene TRBV6-6 combines with J gene TRBJ1-2, with 8 bases fitting TRBD1. With 6 bases clipped from V and 4 bases from J, the junction kept 4 bases outside the gene matches. Germline V gene data show CDR1 as MNHNY and CDR2 as SVGAGI (reference sequence). The CDR3 covers 13 residues. The chain's CDR3 is CASSRGQGYGYTF. Here the CDR3 DNA reads TGTGCCAGCAGCCGAGGACAGGGCTATGGCTACACCTTC.

This rearrangement joins TRBV5-8 to TRBJ2-7; possibly TRBD2 for D (6 bases). Per the germline V gene, CDR1 is SGHTS and CDR2 is YDEGEE. The germline V and J ends were trimmed by 2 bases and 6 bases, with 12 bases remaining between them. The CDR3 consists of 13 residues. The CDR3 region has the DNA TGTGCCAGCAGCTTTCGGACCGGGGGCGAGCAGTACTTC. It is translated as CASSFRTGGEQYF.

This rearrangement joins TRBV2 to TRBJ2-1, with D possibly being TRBD1 (5 bases). The germline V gene encodes CDR1 SNHLY and CDR2 FYNNEI. This CDR3 has 14 amino acids. Trimming shortened V by 8 bases and J by 0 bases, and 11 bases separated the two germline ends. The CDR3 loop reads CASDRQSSYNEQFF. The CDR3 DNA reads TGTGCCAGCGACCGACAGAGCTCCTACAATGAGCAGTTCTTC.

This chain links TRBV28 with TRBJ2-4; 7 nucleotides line up with TRBD2. V lost 2 bases and J lost 5; bases outside the gene matches: 3. The CDR3 totals 14 residues. Germline-derived CDR1 and CDR2 are MDHEN and SYDVKM. The CDR3 reads CASSLAGAQNIQYF. The CDR3 DNA follows: TGTGCCAGCAGTTTAGCGGGAGCGCAAAACATTCAGTACTTC.

The chain uses TRBV19 and TRBJ1-1; 9 nucleotides line up with TRBD1. Germline CDR1 reads LNHDA; CDR2 reads SQIVND (reference sequence). CDR3 length equals 14 residues. V trimming: 6 bases; J trimming: 9 bases; junction bases outside the gene matches: 11. CDR3 residues: CASRSWTGVRKAFF. DNA for the CDR3: TGTGCCAGTAGAAGTTGGACAGGGGTAAGAAAAGCTTTCTTT. Full variable domain (rest looked up from reference TRBV19 and TRBJ1-1): DGGITQSPKYLFRKEGQNVTLSCEQNLNHDAMYWYRQDPGQGLRLIYYSQIVNDFQKGDIAEGYSVSREKKESFPLTVTSAQKNPTAFYLCASRSWTGVRKAFFGQGTRLTVV.

The CDR3 sequence is CASSITKSYEQYF. In DNA, the CDR3 is TGTGCCAGTAGTATAACAAAATCCTACGAGCAGTACTTC. The chain uses TRBV19 and TRBJ2-7; D unclear. CDR3 length: 13 residues. V lost 2 bases, J lost 1 base, and 6 bases lay in between. In germline, CDR1 is LNHDA, CDR2 SQIVND (reference sequence).

The chain employs TRBV7-9 and TRBJ2-2, with 7 bases lining up with TRBD2. The CDR3 is 15 amino acids. With 5 bases clipped from V and 3 bases from J, the junction kept 6 bases outside the gene matches. Germline lookup yields CDR1 SEHNR and CDR2 FQNEAQ (reference sequence). CDR3 in DNA: TGTGCCAGCAGCCGTAGGGGAGGGGACACCGGGGAGCTGTTTTTT. This codes for CASSRRGGDTGELFF.

The chain uses TRBV27 and TRBJ2-3; D ambiguous. The CDR3 loop spans 12 amino acids. CDR1 is MNHEY and CDR2 is SMNVEV in the germline V gene (reference sequence). V lost 6 bases, J lost 4 bases, and 8 bases lay in between. For the CDR3, the DNA is TGTGCCAGCAGGTCCCCAGCAGATACGCAGTATTTT. This sequence encodes CASRSPADTQYF.

This chain links TRBV7-9 with TRBJ2-5, with 11 bases fitting TRBD2. V dropped 2 bases and J dropped 5; count of bases not matched to a gene: 13. The germline V gene encodes CDR1 SEHNR and CDR2 FQNEAQ (reference sequence). CDR3 size: 18 residues. DNA of the CDR3: TGTGCCAGCAGCTTAAGACTAGCGGGGAGAGCTTGGGGGGAGACCCAGTACTTC. Encoded protein: CASSLRLAGRAWGETQYF.

The rearrangement uses TRBV11-2 and TRBJ1-3, with TRBD1 matching 7 bases. Per the germline V gene, CDR1 is SGHAT and CDR2 is FQNNGV. The CDR3 runs 15 residues. V was pared by 10 bases and J by 3 bases, with 12 bases of the junction left unmatched. CDR3 nucleotides: TGTGCCACTCCGATAAAGGGGGCGGGTGGAAACACCATATATTTT. It encodes CATPIKGAGGNTIYF.

This clone has only one observation. The chain combines TRBV2 with TRBJ2-4, with 9 bases that match TRBD1. This CDR3 contains 13 residues. J lost 6 bases, V lost 3 bases, and 0 bases had no gene match. CDR1 is SNHLY, CDR2 FYNNEI, per germline. The CDR3 protein is CASSETGGNIQYF. The CDR3 nucleotides read TGTGCCAGCAGTGAGACAGGGGGAAACATTCAGTACTTC.

The rearrangement links TRBV29-1 to TRBJ2-5, with 7 positions matching TRBD2. After removal of 5 bases from V and 5 bases from J, the junction contained 5 bases not matched to a gene. CDR3 size: 12 residues. Per germline, CDR1 SQVTM and CDR2 ANQGSEA. The CDR3 sequence: CSVIAGGETQYF. DNA for the CDR3: TGCAGCGTTATAGCGGGCGGGGAGACCCAGTACTTC.

The V call is TRBV27, the J call TRBJ1-2; D may be TRBD1 (6 bases). The CDR3 is 16 residues long. V was cut by 2 bases and J by 4 bases, with 17 bases left in between. Germline V gene data show CDR1 as MNHEY and CDR2 as SMNVEV (reference sequence). CDR3 bases: TGTGCCAGCAGTTTAGTGGGACAAACGCAAGGCTATGGCTACACCTTC. It specifies CASSLVGQTQGYGYTF.

The rearrangement links TRBV25-1 to TRBJ1-1; the match to TRBD1 covers 9 bases. The CDR3 loop spans 15 amino acids. In germline, CDR1 is MGHDK, CDR2 SYGVNS. After removal of 1 base from V and 5 bases from J, the junction contained 5 bases not matched to a gene. The CDR3 region is CASSESGTGTTEAFF. The CDR3 DNA follows: TGTGCCAGCAGTGAATCCGGGACAGGGACGACTGAAGCTTTCTTT.

V usage is TRBV10-2 and J usage is TRBJ1-6, with TRBD1 identical over 8 bases. The germline V gene encodes CDR1 WSHSY and CDR2 SAAADI. J gave up 11 bases and V 9 bases, and 6 bases lay outside the gene matches. The CDR3 is 12 residues long. The DNA for the CDR3 is TGCGCCAGTTCTACAGGGGGACCACCCCTCCACTTT. It is translated as CASSTGGPPLHF.

The chain couples TRBV15 to TRBJ1-3; D ambiguous. The ends were cut back, 1 base at V and 0 bases at J, with 7 bases in the middle. This CDR3 has 15 amino acids. In germline, CDR1 is LNHNV, CDR2 YYDKDF (reference sequence). The CDR3 region has the DNA TGTGCCACCAGCAGAGGTACAGACTCTGGAAACACCATATATTTT. Encoded protein: CATSRGTDSGNTIYF.

The V and J genes are TRBV19 and TRBJ1-3; 8 nucleotides match TRBD1. V dropped 3 bases and J dropped 4; count of bases not matched to a gene: 8. CDR1 LNHDA and CDR2 SQIVND come from the germline V gene (reference sequence). The CDR3 sequence is 16 residues long. CDR3 in amino acids: CASSITLDRAGNTIYF. CDR3 DNA: TGTGCCAGTAGTATCACCTTGGACAGGGCGGGAAACACCATATATTTT. Looking up the rest from reference TRBV19 and TRBJ1-3 gives the full variable domain: DGGITQSPKYLFRKEGQNVTLSCEQNLNHDAMYWYRQDPGQGLRLIYYSQIVNDFQKGDIAEGYSVSREKKESFPLTVTSAQKNPTAFYLCASSITLDRAGNTIYFGEGSWLTVV.

This clone came up once. The chain joins TRBV5-5 to TRBJ1-2, with 7 nucleotides matching TRBD1. CDR3 length: 13 amino acids. Germline CDR1 SGHKS, CDR2 YYEKEE (reference sequence). Trimming at V came to 4 bases and at J to 2 bases, leaving 2 bases not matched to a gene. CDR3 sequence: CASSLDRNYGYTF. CDR3 nucleotide sequence: TGTGCCAGCAGCCTGGACAGGAACTATGGCTACACCTTC.

This CDR3 is CAVGPQEQFF. The CDR3 bases are TGTGCTGTCGGCCCGCAGGAACAGTTCTTC. V is TRBV6-1 and J is TRBJ2-1; D is ambiguous. CDR3 size: 10 residues. The germline V gene encodes CDR1 MNHNS and CDR2 SASEGT.

This clone was picked up one time. The chain uses TRBV9 and TRBJ1-3, with 7 bases aligning to TRBD1. Trimming cost V 0 bases and J 4 bases; bases outside gene matches: 13. Germline CDR1 is SGDLS and CDR2 is YYNGEE. The CDR3 is 18 residues long. Here the CDR3 DNA reads TGTGCCAGCAGCGTAGCCCGTTCCGAGACAGGGTCCGGAAACACCATATATTTT. Protein product: CASSVARSETGSGNTIYF.

The table lists this clone with a count of one. Here the CDR3 reads CASSLGVGTGRTDTQYF. The CDR3 DNA is TGTGCCAGCAGCCTGGGGGTTGGGACAGGGCGCACAGATACGCAGTATTTT. The V and J genes are TRBV5-4 and TRBJ2-3; 9 bases map to TRBD1. From germline, CDR1 is SGHNT and CDR2 YYREEE (reference sequence). Unmatched junction bases numbered 10, after V lost 4 bases and J lost 1 base. The CDR3 spans 17 residues.

This chain uses TRBV10-3 with TRBJ2-7; 11 nucleotides align to TRBD2. V gave up 10 bases and J gave up 1 base; unmatched junction bases: 6. This CDR3 has 14 residues. Germline V CDR1 and CDR2: ENHRY, SYGVKD. The CDR3 nucleotides read TGTGCCAGCAGGGGACTAGCGGAATCCTACGAGCAGTACTTC. Its translation: CASRGLAESYEQYF.

This clone has a single count. The genes are TRBV10-3 and TRBJ1-1; 9 nucleotides match TRBD1. The CDR3 has 15 residues. CDR1 and CDR2 (germline): ENHRY, SYGVKD. V lost 7 bases, J lost 11 bases, and 17 bases stayed unmatched. The CDR3 DNA reads TGTGCCATCACCCCTGAAGACAGGGGGACAATACGGGCTTTCTTT. Protein product: CAITPEDRGTIRAFF.

The chain links TRBV30 to TRBJ1-1, with unresolved D. Germline values: CDR1 GTSNPN, CDR2 SVGIG (reference sequence). This CDR3 region has 13 residues. V lost 1 base and J lost 4, with 10 bases in between. The CDR3 DNA reads TGTGCCTGGAGTGGGCGGGTAGTCACTGAAGCTTTCTTT. This translates into CAWSGRVVTEAFF.

The chain employs TRBV5-4 and TRBJ1-1, with a tentative D call TRBD1 (6 bases). The V gene's germline CDR1 is SGHNT and CDR2 YYREEE (reference sequence). Deletions cut 3 bases from V and 1 base from J, with 13 bases between. The CDR3 totals 15 residues. The CDR3, as DNA: TGTGCCAGCAGCTGGACGGGGGGCGAGAACACTGAAGCTTTCTTT. Its translation: CASSWTGGENTEAFF.

This sequence joins TRBV6-5 and TRBJ2-3; perhaps TRBD2 as D (6 bases). V lost 6 bases, J lost 0 bases, and 13 bases lay in between. This CDR3 is built from 15 residues. Germline V gene sequence: CDR1 MNHEY, CDR2 SVGAGI. The DNA of the CDR3 is TGTGCCAGCAGCTCCCGGGACTTGAGCACAGATACGCAGTATTTT. Protein: CASSSRDLSTDTQYF.

CDR3 residues: CASSAGLAGELSSTDTQYF. Here the CDR3 DNA reads TGTGCCAGCAGTGCCGGACTAGCGGGAGAATTGAGTAGCACAGATACGCAGTATTTT. This chain connects TRBV2 to TRBJ2-3, with TRBD2 matching over 13 bases. The CDR3 consists of 19 residues. The V and J ends lost 4 bases and 0 bases, in that order; junction bases with no gene match: 10. The germline gives CDR1 SNHLY, CDR2 FYNNEI.

The chain uses TRBV2 and TRBJ2-3, with 7 bases fitting TRBD1. The CDR3 covers 15 residues. Per germline, CDR1 SNHLY and CDR2 FYNNEI. The V segment lost 3 bases and the J segment 2 bases; nucleotides outside the gene matches: 5. The CDR3 loop is CASSDPGQNTDTQYF. The CDR3 bases are TGTGCCAGCAGTGATCCGGGACAGAACACAGATACGCAGTATTTT.

The rearrangement links TRBV5-5 to TRBJ2-7; D not certain. Deletions cut 0 bases from V and 4 bases from J, with 23 bases between. CDR1 SGHKS and CDR2 YYEKEE come from the germline V gene (reference sequence). The CDR3 has 18 residues. CDR3 protein: CASSLAAGSSRWAYEQYF. Written as DNA, the CDR3 is TGTGCCAGCAGCTTGGCGGCAGGATCGTCGCGATGGGCTTACGAGCAGTACTTC.

The CDR3 DNA follows: TGTGCCACCAGCAGAGGCGGGACTAGAGATAGGAATGAGCAGTTCTTC. It codes for CATSRGGTRDRNEQFF. The chain uses TRBV15 and TRBJ2-1, with TRBD2 matching over 8 bases. Unmatched junction bases numbered 9, after V lost 1 base and J lost 7 bases. There are 16 residues in the CDR3. Germline CDR1 is LNHNV and CDR2 is YYDKDF (reference sequence).